The 32 T cell receptor beta chains given below trace back to one sample, sequenced in a study of control samples from healthy donors and cancer patients. Libraries were prepared by immunoSEQ multiplex PCR; TCRdb keeps only in-frame clonotypes and omits some of them. The sample shows about 140,000 clones, around 90% of them seen only once. The sequencing sample was made of blood. The source of these receptors is a man aged 30 to 39 in good health.

This clone appeared a few times. The V gene is TRBV25-1, the J gene TRBJ2-5; 16 bases align to TRBD2. V dropped 3 bases and J dropped 2; count of bases not matched to a gene: 6. The CDR3 consists of 18 residues. Per germline, CDR1 MGHDK and CDR2 SYGVNS. This chain's CDR3 is CASSEAGLAGGRQETQYF. The CDR3 nucleotides read TGTGCCAGCAGTGAGGCGGGACTAGCGGGAGGGAGACAAGAGACCCAGTACTTC.

The chain uses TRBV10-3 and TRBJ2-1; D is perhaps TRBD2 (6 bases). V lost 8 bases to trimming and J lost 0 bases, with 8 bases between them. This CDR3 spans 13 amino acids. Germline V gives CDR1 ENHRY, CDR2 SYGVKD. The CDR3 DNA follows: TGTGCCATCCGGGAGAGCTCCTACAATGAGCAGTTCTTC. The encoded protein is CAIRESSYNEQFF.

The chain uses TRBV11-2 and TRBJ1-1, with 9 bases identical to TRBD1. CDR1 and CDR2 from the germline V gene are SGHAT and FQNNGV. Trimming took 1 base from V and 3 from J; bases not matched to a gene: 12. CDR3 size: 18 residues. The CDR3 nucleotides read TGTGCCAGCAGCTTAGGTGGGGCGGACAGGGGATTGGACACTGAAGCTTTCTTT. Its translation: CASSLGGADRGLDTEAFF.

As concerns this clone: One junction end does not reproduce the germline sequence, and a read error may be involved. The chain combines TRBV7-9 with TRBJ2-3, with D uncertain. Germline V gene data show CDR1 as SEHNR and CDR2 as FQNEAQ (reference sequence). This CDR3 has 12 amino acids. CDR3: CASSLDTHTQYF. The CDR3 DNA follows: TGTGCCAGCAGCTTAGACACACATACGCAGTATTTT.

This sequence joins TRBV5-1 and TRBJ2-4, with D unresolved. V lost 0 bases to trimming and J lost 7 bases, with 8 bases between them. Per the germline V gene, CDR1 is SGHRS and CDR2 is YFSETQ. This CDR3 spans 13 amino acids. The CDR3 bases are TGCGCCAGCAGCTTGGGGGGTACGAACATTCAGTACTTC. Protein sequence: CASSLGGTNIQYF.

V gene TRBV11-3 combines with J gene TRBJ2-7, with a weak D call TRBD2 (7 bases). Germline V gene sequence: CDR1 SGHNT, CDR2 YENEEA. Trimming took 4 bases from V and 9 from J, leaving 19 bases between them. CDR3 length: 14 residues. In DNA form, the CDR3 reads TGTGCCAGCAGCTCCCTCGGGGGGCTGGTAGGGCAGTACTTC. It yields the protein CASSSLGGLVGQYF.

The chain recombines TRBV7-8 with TRBJ1-2; D perhaps matches TRBD1 (6 bases). This CDR3 is built from 15 residues. V lost 1 base and J 4 bases, leaving 13 bases between the germline ends. From germline, CDR1 is SGHVS and CDR2 FQNEAQ. This CDR3 reads CASSLGTGRGYGYTF. Written as DNA, the CDR3 is TGTGCCAGCAGCTTAGGAACAGGGCGAGGCTATGGCTACACCTTC.

The V gene is TRBV4-2, the J gene TRBJ2-7; D gene ambiguous. The germline CDR1 and CDR2 sequences are LGHNA and YNFKEQ. The CDR3 loop spans 15 amino acids. The ends were cut back, 0 bases at V and 4 bases at J, with 13 bases in the middle. CDR3 in DNA: TGTGCCAGCAGCCAAGATTTGGGCATCGCATACGAGCAGTACTTC. Translation: CASSQDLGIAYEQYF.

The chain combines TRBV4-3 with TRBJ2-3; 8 positions agree with TRBD2. Germline V gives CDR1 LGHNA, CDR2 YSLEER. V was clipped by 0 bases and J by 4 bases; unmatched bases: 6. The CDR3 extends over 16 amino acids. CDR3 region: CASSQDLSREADTQYF. The CDR3 nucleotides are TGCGCCAGCAGCCAAGATCTCTCGCGGGAGGCAGATACGCAGTATTTT.

The rearrangement joins TRBV7-3 to TRBJ2-7, with 9 bases identical to TRBD1. J gave up 2 bases and V 4 bases, and 6 bases lay outside the gene matches. CDR3 size: 15 residues. Looked up from germline, CDR1 is SGHTA and CDR2 is FQGTGA. CDR3 nucleotides: TGTGCCAGCAGCTCCTATGGGACAGGGCCCTACGAGCAGTACTTC. Its translation: CASSSYGTGPYEQYF.

The genes are TRBV6-6 and TRBJ2-7; the D is unclear. CDR3 length: 13 amino acids. Between the trimmed V and J ends, which lost 5 bases and 3 bases, there was a span of 11 bases. CDR1 and CDR2 (germline): MNHNY, SVGAGI (reference sequence). The CDR3 region is CASSTGYLYEQYF. CDR3 bases: TGTGCCAGCAGTACGGGCTATCTCTACGAGCAGTACTTC.

The V call is TRBV7-6, the J call TRBJ2-3, with TRBD1 identical over 9 bases. The CDR3 length is 15 residues. V trimming: 5 bases; J trimming: 2 bases; junction bases outside the gene matches: 5. CDR1 and CDR2 (germline): SGHVS, FNYEAQ. The CDR3 coding sequence is TGTGCCAGCAGCACCCGGGACAGGGCCACAGATACGCAGTATTTT. It specifies CASSTRDRATDTQYF. The full variable domain, completed using reference TRBV7-6 and TRBJ2-3, is GAGVSQSPRYKVTKRGQDVALRCDPISGHVSLYWYRQALGQGPEFLTYFNYEAQQDKSGLPNDRFSAERPEGSISTLTIQRTEQRDSAMYRCASSTRDRATDTQYFGPGTRLTVL.

This clone was observed a single time. This sequence joins TRBV4-3 and TRBJ2-3; D gene uncertain. Germline CDR1 and CDR2: LGHNA and YSLEER. The CDR3 consists of 12 residues. With 8 bases removed from V and 6 bases from J, the gap between germline ends came to 12 bases. The chain's CDR3 is CASRDRADTQYF. DNA of the CDR3: TGCGCCAGCCGTGATCGGGCGGATACGCAGTATTTT.

CDR3 sequence reads: CASRETSGRSYEQYF. Here the CDR3 DNA reads TGTGCCAGCAGAGAGACTAGCGGGCGATCCTACGAGCAGTACTTC. The chain is built from TRBV6-5 and TRBJ2-7, with 10 positions matching TRBD2. Germline-derived CDR1 and CDR2 are MNHEY and SVGAGI. V gave up 6 bases and J gave up 1 base; unmatched junction bases: 6. The CDR3 is 15 amino acids.

The chain has TRBV19 and TRBJ2-7; weak D call: TRBD2 (5 bases). The CDR3 covers 15 residues. The V end lost 5 bases, the J end lost 0 bases, and 14 bases lay between the germline ends. Germline V CDR1 and CDR2: LNHDA, SQIVND (reference sequence). The CDR3, as DNA: TGTGCCAGTAGTTCTATAGGAGGAAGCTCCTACGAGCAGTACTTC. This translates into CASSSIGGSSYEQYF.

This clone appeared a few times. The rearrangement joins TRBV29-1 to TRBJ2-7; maybe TRBD2 (6 bases). The germline gives CDR1 SQVTM, CDR2 ANQGSEA. The CDR3 covers 14 residues. V was trimmed by 6 bases and J by 3 bases, leaving 18 bases between them. The CDR3 region has the DNA TGCAGCGTGGGCCTAGGAGGGGTAATCTACGAGCAGTACTTC. Residues: CSVGLGGVIYEQYF.

This clone has a single count. The V call is TRBV7-2, the J call TRBJ2-2, with D unresolved. Trimming took off 2 bases at V and 2 bases at J, with 12 bases between the two ends. The CDR3 runs to 16 residues. Germline CDR1 SGHTA, CDR2 FQGNSA. CDR3 nucleotide sequence: TGTGCCAGCAGCTTAAGTCCGGCATCCAACACCGGGGAGCTGTTTTTT. Protein sequence: CASSLSPASNTGELFF.

The chain uses TRBV24-1 and TRBJ2-2; D ambiguous. The V end lost 3 bases, the J end lost 6 bases, and 4 bases lay between the germline ends. Germline CDR1 KGHDR, CDR2 SFDVKD. The CDR3 totals 12 residues. DNA for the CDR3: TGTGCCACCAGTGATCCCTCCGGGGAGCTGTTTTTT. Its translation: CATSDPSGELFF.

This chain joins TRBV3-1 (or the pseudogene TRBV3-2) and TRBJ1-5; 9 bases are shared with TRBD1. Germline values: CDR1 LGHDT, CDR2 YNNKEL (reference sequence). The CDR3 totals 13 residues. J lost 5 bases, V lost 4 bases, and 0 bases had no gene match. In DNA form, the CDR3 reads TGTGCCAGCAGCCGGGACAGGGATCAGCCCCAGCATTTT. Translation gives CASSRDRDQPQHF.

Notes on this clone: This same CDR3 is encoded by further DNA sequences in the sample. V is TRBV11-3 and J is TRBJ2-7, with D perhaps assigned TRBD1 or TRBD2 (6 bases each). The CDR3 has 14 residues. With 5 bases removed from V and 3 bases from J, the gap between germline ends came to 14 bases. Germline values: CDR1 SGHNT, CDR2 YENEEA. CDR3: CASSRQGGNYEQYF. For the CDR3, the DNA is TGTGCCAGCAGCCGTCAAGGGGGGAACTACGAGCAGTACTTC.

The V call is TRBV5-5, the J call TRBJ1-5; D is ambiguous. The germline CDR1 and CDR2 sequences are SGHKS and YYEKEE (reference sequence). Trimming cost V 4 bases and J 6 bases, with 14 bases left between them. The CDR3 sequence is 14 residues long. The CDR3 coding sequence is TGTGCCAGCAGCCCAATGGGTCAGACTCAGCCCCAGCATTTT. Its translation is CASSPMGQTQPQHF. The full variable domain, with the rest looked up from reference TRBV5-5 and TRBJ1-5, is DAGVTQSPTHLIKTRGQQVTLRCSPISGHKSVSWYQQVLGQGPQFIFQYYEKEERGRGNFPDRFSARQFPNYSSELNVNALLLGDSALYLCASSPMGQTQPQHFGDGTRLSIL.

The rearrangement joins TRBV19 to TRBJ2-3, with 9 nucleotides matching TRBD2. The junction had 9 bases not matched to a gene; V was cut back by 6 bases and J by 2 bases. Germline V lookup: CDR1 LNHDA, CDR2 SQIVND (reference sequence). CDR3 length: 16 residues. CDR3 bases: TGTGCCAGTAGCCTGGGCGGCGGGGGGGTCACAGATACGCAGTATTTT. Its protein is CASSLGGGGVTDTQYF.

This clone was observed once. The V and J genes are TRBV6-5 and TRBJ1-2; D is ambiguous. This CDR3 is built from 14 residues. V gave up 0 bases and J gave up 1 base, with 6 bases separating them. Per germline, CDR1 MNHEY and CDR2 SVGAGI. The chain's CDR3 is CASSYSTDNYGYTF. CDR3 DNA sequence: TGTGCCAGCAGTTACTCAACCGATAACTATGGCTACACCTTC.

The rearrangement links TRBV12-3 or TRBV12-4 to TRBJ2-5; D call uncertain. The V gene lost 3 bases and the J gene lost 5 bases, with 4 bases spanning the gap. The CDR3 is 11 residues long. CDR3 sequence reads: CASSFWETQYF. The DNA of the CDR3 is TGTGCCAGCAGTTTCTGGGAGACCCAGTACTTC.

V gene TRBV10-3 combines with J gene TRBJ1-1; 7 bases line up with TRBD1. Germline V gene data show CDR1 as ENHRY and CDR2 as SYGVKD. The CDR3 covers 15 residues. Unmatched junction bases numbered 6, after V lost 3 bases and J lost 2 bases. Here the CDR3 reads CAISDNRQGNTEAFF. CDR3 nucleotide sequence: TGTGCCATCAGTGACAACCGACAGGGAAACACTGAAGCTTTCTTT.

Regarding this clone: The CDR3 end shows no conserved phenylalanine or tryptophan, and so a read error is likely. The DNA is omitted, as the CDR3 cannot be located on it reliably, and the CDR3 follows TCRdb's listing. This chain joins TRBV12-3 or TRBV12-4 and TRBJ1-2; the D call TRBD1 from the table was never checked on the DNA. The CDR3 sequence runs 11 residues, both termini included. CDR3 amino acids: CASSFGDRTFV.

The chain has TRBV7-3 and TRBJ2-1; TRBD2 agrees at 8 bases. Per germline, CDR1 SGHTA and CDR2 FQGTGA. Unmatched junction bases numbered 3, after V lost 1 base and J lost 4 bases. The CDR3 is 15 amino acids. In DNA, the CDR3 is TGTGCCAGCAGCTTAAACGGGAGGGCATACAATGAGCAGTTCTTC. Translation gives CASSLNGRAYNEQFF.

The J gene is TRBJ2-3, the V gene TRBV2; D is uncertain. The CDR3 sequence is 13 residues long. Trimming took off 5 bases at V and 5 bases at J, with 11 bases between the two ends. Germline lookup yields CDR1 SNHLY and CDR2 FYNNEI. Here the CDR3 DNA reads TGTGCCAGCAGTTATATGTCTGGAGATACGCAGTATTTT. Residues: CASSYMSGDTQYF.

The chain has TRBV3-1 (or the pseudogene TRBV3-2) and TRBJ1-2; 7 bases are a match to TRBD1. The length of the CDR3 is 15 residues. The trim removed 1 base at V and 4 bases at J, leaving 6 bases unmatched. CDR1 and CDR2 from the germline V gene are LGHDT and YNNKEL (reference sequence). CDR3 residues: CASSQGQGWSYGYTF. CDR3 nucleotide sequence: TGTGCCAGCAGCCAAGGACAGGGTTGGAGCTATGGCTACACCTTC.

V and J are TRBV19 and TRBJ2-1, with 8 bases aligning to TRBD2. This CDR3 has 15 residues. Germline-derived CDR1 and CDR2 are LNHDA and SQIVND (reference sequence). V trimming: 2 bases; J trimming: 5 bases; junction bases outside the gene matches: 5. DNA of the CDR3: TGTGCCAGTAGTATACAAGCGGGAGTGAACAATGAGCAGTTCTTC. It is translated as CASSIQAGVNNEQFF.

J is TRBJ2-2 and V is TRBV30; 8 bases map to TRBD2. This CDR3 is built from 14 residues. Germline V lookup: CDR1 GTSNPN, CDR2 SVGIG (reference sequence). J lost 6 bases, V lost 3 bases, and 6 bases had no gene match. CDR3 DNA sequence: TGTGCCTGGAGGCCGGGACTAGATTCCGGGGAGCTGTTTTTT. This translates into CAWRPGLDSGELFF.

The chain employs TRBV6-5 and TRBJ1-5; D gene uncertain. The germline V and J ends were trimmed by 2 bases and 7 bases, with 6 bases remaining between them. Germline V gene sequence: CDR1 MNHEY, CDR2 SVGAGI. The CDR3 runs to 12 residues. The CDR3 DNA is TGTGCCAGCAGTTACCCTGGACAGCCCCAGCATTTT. This gives the protein CASSYPGQPQHF.